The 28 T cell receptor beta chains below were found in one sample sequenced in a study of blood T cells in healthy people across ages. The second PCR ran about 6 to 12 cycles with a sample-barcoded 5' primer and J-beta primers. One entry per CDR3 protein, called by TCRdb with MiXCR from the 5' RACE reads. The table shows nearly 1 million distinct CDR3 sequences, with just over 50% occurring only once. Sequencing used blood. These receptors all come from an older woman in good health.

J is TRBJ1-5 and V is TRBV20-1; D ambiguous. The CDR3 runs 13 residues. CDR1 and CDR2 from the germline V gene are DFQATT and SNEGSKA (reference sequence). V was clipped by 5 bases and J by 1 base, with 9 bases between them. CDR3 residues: CSAARWSNQPQHF. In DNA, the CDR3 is TGCAGTGCTGCCAGGTGGAGCAATCAGCCCCAGCATTTT.

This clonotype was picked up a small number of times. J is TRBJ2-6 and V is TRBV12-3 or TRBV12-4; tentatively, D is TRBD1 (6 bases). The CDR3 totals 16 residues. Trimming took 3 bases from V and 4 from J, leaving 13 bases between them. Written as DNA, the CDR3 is TGTGCCAGCAGTTTTCACAGGGCTGGGGGGGCCAACGTCCTGACTTTC. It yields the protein CASSFHRAGGANVLTF.

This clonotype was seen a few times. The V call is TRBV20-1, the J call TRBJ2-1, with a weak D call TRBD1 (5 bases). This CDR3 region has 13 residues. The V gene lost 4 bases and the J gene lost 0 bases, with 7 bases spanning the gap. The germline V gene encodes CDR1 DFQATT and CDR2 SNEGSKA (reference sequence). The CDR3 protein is CSAKQDSYNEQFF. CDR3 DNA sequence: TGCAGTGCTAAACAGGACTCCTACAATGAGCAGTTCTTC.

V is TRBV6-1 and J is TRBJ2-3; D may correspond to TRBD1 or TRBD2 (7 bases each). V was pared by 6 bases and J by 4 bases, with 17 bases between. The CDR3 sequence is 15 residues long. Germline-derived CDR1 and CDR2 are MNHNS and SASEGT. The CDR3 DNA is TGTGCCAGCAGGGCGAGGGGGCGGGAGTCAGATACGCAGTATTTT. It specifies CASRARGRESDTQYF.

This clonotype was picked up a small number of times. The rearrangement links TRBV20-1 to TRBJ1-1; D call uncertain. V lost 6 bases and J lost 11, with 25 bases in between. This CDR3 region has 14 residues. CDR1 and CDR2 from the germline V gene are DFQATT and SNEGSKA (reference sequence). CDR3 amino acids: CSAHPSRRAPAAFF. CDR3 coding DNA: TGCAGTGCACATCCCTCACGAAGGGCCCCGGCGGCTTTCTTT.

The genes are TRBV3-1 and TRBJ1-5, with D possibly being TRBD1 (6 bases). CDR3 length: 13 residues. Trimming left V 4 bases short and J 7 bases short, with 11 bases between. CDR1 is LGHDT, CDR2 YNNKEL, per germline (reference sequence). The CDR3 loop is CASSRRGGQPQHF. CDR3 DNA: TGTGCCAGCAGCCGCAGGGGAGGGCAGCCCCAGCATTTT.

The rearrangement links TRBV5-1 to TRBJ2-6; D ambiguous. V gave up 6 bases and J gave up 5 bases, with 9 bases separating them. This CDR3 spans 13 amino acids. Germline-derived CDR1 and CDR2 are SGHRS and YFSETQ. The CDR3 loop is CASKATRANVLTF. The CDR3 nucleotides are TGCGCCAGCAAAGCAACCCGGGCCAACGTCCTGACTTTC.

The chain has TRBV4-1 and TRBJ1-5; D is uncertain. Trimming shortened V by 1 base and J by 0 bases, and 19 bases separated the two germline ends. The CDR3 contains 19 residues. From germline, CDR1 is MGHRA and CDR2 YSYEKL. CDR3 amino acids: CASSQVVIWERYSNQPQHF. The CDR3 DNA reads TGCGCCAGCAGCCAAGTCGTTATTTGGGAACGATATAGCAATCAGCCCCAGCATTTT.

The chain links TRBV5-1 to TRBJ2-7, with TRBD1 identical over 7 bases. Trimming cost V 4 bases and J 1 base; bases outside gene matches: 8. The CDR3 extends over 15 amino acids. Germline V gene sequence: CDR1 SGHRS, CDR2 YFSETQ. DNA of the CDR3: TGCGCCAGCAGCGAGAGACAGGGATCATCCTACGAGCAGTACTTC. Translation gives CASSERQGSSYEQYF.

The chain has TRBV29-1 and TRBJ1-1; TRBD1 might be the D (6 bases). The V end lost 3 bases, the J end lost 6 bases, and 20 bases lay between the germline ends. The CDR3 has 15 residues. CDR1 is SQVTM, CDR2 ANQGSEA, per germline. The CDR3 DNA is TGCAGCGTTGACGGGGGTCAACGGGGGGCCCCTGAAGCTTTCTTT. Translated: CSVDGGQRGAPEAFF. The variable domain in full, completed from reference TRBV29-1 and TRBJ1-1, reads SAVISQKPSRDICQRGTSLTIQCQVDSQVTMMFWYRQQPGQSLTLIATANQGSEATYESGFVIDKFPISRPNLTFSTLTVSNMSPEDSSIYLCSVDGGQRGAPEAFFGQGTRLTVV.

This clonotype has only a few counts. The CDR3 DNA reads TGCGCCAGCAGCCAGGGACAGGGGCCCCGATACGAGCAGTACTTC. This gives the protein CASSQGQGPRYEQYF. The genes are TRBV4-1 and TRBJ2-7, with 10 bases aligning to TRBD1. Looked up from germline, CDR1 is MGHRA and CDR2 is YSYEKL. This CDR3 comprises 15 residues. With V trimmed by 3 bases and J by 4 bases, 6 bases remained unmatched.

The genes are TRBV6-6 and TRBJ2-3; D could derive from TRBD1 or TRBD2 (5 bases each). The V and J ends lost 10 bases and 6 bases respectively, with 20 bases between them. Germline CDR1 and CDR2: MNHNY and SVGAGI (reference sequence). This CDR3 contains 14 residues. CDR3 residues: CATSRGQPEDTQYF. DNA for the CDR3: TGTGCCACCTCACGGGGCCAGCCAGAGGATACGCAGTATTTT.

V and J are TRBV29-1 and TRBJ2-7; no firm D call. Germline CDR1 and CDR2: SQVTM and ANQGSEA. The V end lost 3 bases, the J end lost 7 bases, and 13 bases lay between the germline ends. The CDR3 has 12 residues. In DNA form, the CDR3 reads TGCAGCGTTGAGTCAGCTCCGGCTGAGCAGTACTTC. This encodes CSVESAPAEQYF.

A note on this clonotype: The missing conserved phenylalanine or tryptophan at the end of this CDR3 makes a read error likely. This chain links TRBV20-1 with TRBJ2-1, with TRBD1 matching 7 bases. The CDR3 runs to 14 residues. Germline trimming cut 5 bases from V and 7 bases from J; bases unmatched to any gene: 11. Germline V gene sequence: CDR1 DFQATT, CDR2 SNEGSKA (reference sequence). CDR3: CSARTGVYPNEQFS. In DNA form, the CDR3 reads TGCAGTGCTCGTACAGGGGTTTACCCGAATGAGCAGTTCTCC.

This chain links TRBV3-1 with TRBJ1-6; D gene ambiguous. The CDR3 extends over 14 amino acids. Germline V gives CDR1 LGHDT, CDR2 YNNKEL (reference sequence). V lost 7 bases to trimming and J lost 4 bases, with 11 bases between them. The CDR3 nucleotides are TGTGCCAGCAACCTCCGAGGGTATAATTCACCCCTCCACTTT. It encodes CASNLRGYNSPLHF.

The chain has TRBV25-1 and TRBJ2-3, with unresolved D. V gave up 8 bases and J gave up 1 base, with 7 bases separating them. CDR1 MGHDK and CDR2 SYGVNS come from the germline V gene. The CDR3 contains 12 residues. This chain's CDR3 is CASELGTDTQYF. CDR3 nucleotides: TGTGCCAGCGAACTCGGCACAGATACGCAGTATTTT.

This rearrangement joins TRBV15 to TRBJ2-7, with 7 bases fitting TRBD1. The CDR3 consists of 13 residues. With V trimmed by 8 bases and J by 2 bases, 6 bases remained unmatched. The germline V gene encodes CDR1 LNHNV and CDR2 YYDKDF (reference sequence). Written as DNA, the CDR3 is TGTGCCACCGGTCACAGGGGCACCTACGAGCAGTACTTC. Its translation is CATGHRGTYEQYF.

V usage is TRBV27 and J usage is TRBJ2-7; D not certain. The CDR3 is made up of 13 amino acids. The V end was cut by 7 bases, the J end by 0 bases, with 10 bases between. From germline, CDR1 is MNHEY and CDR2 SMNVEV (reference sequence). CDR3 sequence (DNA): TGTGCCAGCAATTCTGGGCTCTCCTACGAGCAGTACTTC. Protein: CASNSGLSYEQYF.

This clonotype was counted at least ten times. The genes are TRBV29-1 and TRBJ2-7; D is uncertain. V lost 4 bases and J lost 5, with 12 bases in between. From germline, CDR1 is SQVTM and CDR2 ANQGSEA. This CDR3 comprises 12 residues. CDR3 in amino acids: CSVVWGGNEQYF. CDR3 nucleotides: TGCAGCGTTGTTTGGGGTGGAAACGAGCAGTACTTC.

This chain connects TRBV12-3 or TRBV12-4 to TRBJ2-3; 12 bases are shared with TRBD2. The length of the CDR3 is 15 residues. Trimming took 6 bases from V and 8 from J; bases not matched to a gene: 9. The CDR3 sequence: CASRLAGGSRGTQYF. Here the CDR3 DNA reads TGTGCCAGCAGACTAGCGGGAGGCTCCCGGGGTACGCAGTATTTT.

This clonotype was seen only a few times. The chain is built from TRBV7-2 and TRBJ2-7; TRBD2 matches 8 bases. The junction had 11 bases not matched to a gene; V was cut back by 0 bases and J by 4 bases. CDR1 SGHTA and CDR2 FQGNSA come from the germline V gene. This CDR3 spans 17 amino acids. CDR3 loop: CASSLAPGRAVLYEQYF. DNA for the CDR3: TGTGCCAGCAGCTTAGCCCCCGGGAGGGCCGTTCTGTACGAGCAGTACTTC.

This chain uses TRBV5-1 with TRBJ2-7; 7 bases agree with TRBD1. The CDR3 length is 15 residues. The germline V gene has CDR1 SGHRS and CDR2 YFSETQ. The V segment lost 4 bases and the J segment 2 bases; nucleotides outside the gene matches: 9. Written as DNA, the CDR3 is TGCGCCAGCAGCGTCGGGACAGCTGGGGCCTACGAGCAGTACTTC. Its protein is CASSVGTAGAYEQYF.

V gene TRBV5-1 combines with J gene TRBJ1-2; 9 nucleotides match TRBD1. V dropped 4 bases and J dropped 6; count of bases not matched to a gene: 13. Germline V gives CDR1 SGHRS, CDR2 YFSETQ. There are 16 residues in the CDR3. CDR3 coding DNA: TGCGCCAGCAGCAAGGACCGGGACAGGGAAGCGGATGGCTACACCTTC. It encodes CASSKDRDREADGYTF.

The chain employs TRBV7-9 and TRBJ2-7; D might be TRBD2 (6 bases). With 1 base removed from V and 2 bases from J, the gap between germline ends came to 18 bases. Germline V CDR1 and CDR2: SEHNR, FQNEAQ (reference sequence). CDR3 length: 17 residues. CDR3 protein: CASSLGSPLGGTYEQYF. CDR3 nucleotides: TGTGCCAGCAGCTTAGGGTCGCCCCTTGGGGGGACCTACGAGCAGTACTTC.

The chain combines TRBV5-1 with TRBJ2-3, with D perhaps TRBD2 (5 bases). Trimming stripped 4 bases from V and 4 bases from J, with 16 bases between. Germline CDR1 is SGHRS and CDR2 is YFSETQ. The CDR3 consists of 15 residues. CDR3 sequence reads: CASSPTSTQADTQYF. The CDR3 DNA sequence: TGCGCCAGCAGCCCAACTAGTACCCAAGCAGATACGCAGTATTTT.

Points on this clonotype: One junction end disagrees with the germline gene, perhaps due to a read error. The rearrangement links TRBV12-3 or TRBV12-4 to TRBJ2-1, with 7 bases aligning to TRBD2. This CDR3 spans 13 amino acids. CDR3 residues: CASSRRDYNVQFF. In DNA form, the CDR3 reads TGTGCCAGCAGTCGTCGGGACTACAATGTGCAGTTCTTC.

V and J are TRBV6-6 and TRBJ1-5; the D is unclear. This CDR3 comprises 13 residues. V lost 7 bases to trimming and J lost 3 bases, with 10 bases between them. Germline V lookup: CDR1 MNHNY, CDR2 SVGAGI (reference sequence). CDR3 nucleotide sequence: TGTGCCAGCACTGGAGGGCCCAATCAGCCCCAGCATTTT. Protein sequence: CASTGGPNQPQHF.

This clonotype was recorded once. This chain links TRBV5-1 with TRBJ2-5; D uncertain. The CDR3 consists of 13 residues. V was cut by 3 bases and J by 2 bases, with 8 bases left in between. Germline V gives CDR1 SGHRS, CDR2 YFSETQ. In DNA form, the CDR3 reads TGCGCCAGCAGCTGTAACAGACAAGAGACCCAGTACTTC. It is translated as CASSCNRQETQYF. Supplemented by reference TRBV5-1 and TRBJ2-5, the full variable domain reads KAGVTQTPRYLIKTRGQQVTLSCSPISGHRSVSWYQQTPGQGLQFLFEYFSETQRNKGNFPGRFSGRQFSNSRSEMNVSTLELGDSALYLCASSCNRQETQYFGPGTRLLVL.